This T cell receptor (beta chain) was sequenced during a study of T-cell memory formation after mild COVID-19 (dated by TCRdb to the early 2020s). Regarding the complete study: TCR sequence clusters from the two donors were found to be largely donor specific. The cohort comprised two young, previously healthy adult volunteers, one female and one male. In two donors, T-cell clones that expanded and contracted after mild COVID-19 were followed by sequencing TCRalpha and TCRbeta repertoires longitudinally. Study-wide findings and limitations: Contracting CD4+ clones appeared mostly in the CM and EM memory subsets, whereas CD8+ clones were enriched in EMRA. Some responding clones were detected in pre-infection memory, which suggested that pre-existing cross-reactive memory T cells had joined the SARS-CoV-2 response. Clones contracting from day 15 to 85 had balanced CD4/CD8 phenotypes, while a second wave expanding from day 15 to 37 was biased towards CD4+. Only two mild cases were covered by the study, and larger cohorts that include severe cases with pre-infection samples were considered necessary. Whether the second-wave clones peaking on day 37 were SARS-CoV-2 specific was not confirmed.

Sequenced using an Illumina NovaSeq 6000. cDNA libraries for TCRalpha and TCRbeta were prepared by 5'RACE using constant-segment primers, with sample barcodes and unique molecular identifiers added. RNA was extracted from every sample with Trizol reagent. Libraries were amplified in two PCR steps, with a second sample barcode and Illumina TruSeq adapters added in the second step. Libraries were sequenced on an Illumina NovaSeq with 2 x 150 bp paired-end reads. The published analysis was carried out like this. Reads were demultiplexed and collapsed into UMI-guided consensus sequences with migec v1.2.7. With mixcr v2.1.11, UMI consensuses were aligned to TRA and TRB V and J templates and assembled into clonotypes. A clonotype was counted as expanded or contracted only if both edgeR and NoisET called the change significant, with noise models trained on biological replicates. edgeR calls used a false discovery rate-adjusted p below 0.01 and a log2 fold-change threshold of 1. As an exploratory analysis of dynamics, max-normalized trajectories of the 1000 most abundant clonotypes were examined by PCA with hierarchical clustering. Separately sequenced CD4+ and CD8+ repertoires were used to assign a CD4 or CD8 phenotype to each responding clone. The public reads were reanalyzed by TCRdb: fastp trimming at Q25, MiXCR alignment, in-frame beta chains only. Each record represents a unique CDR3 protein, reported with the most common genes and DNA among its rows. It is TCRdb's table, rather than the study itself, that gives the V and J calls and clone size. The sample data list some 200,000 distinct CDR3 sequences, and around 21% of these were observed just once. Of the sample, 20% to 25% is held by the ten largest clones.

There are 14 amino acids in the CDR3, from cysteine to phenylalanine inclusive. CDR3 DNA is the only sequence kept; it has 42 bases, read in frame from the first base. Via the germline V gene (reference sequence), CDR1 is MNHEY and CDR2 SMNVEV. V drops 10 bases and J drops 8 bases, leaving 21 bases in between. PBMCs were isolated by Ficoll-Paque density gradient centrifugation. Points on this clonotype: Its antigen target is currently unknown. Base qualities are not recorded, but no much larger clone differs from it by a single base.

This sequence originates from an adult woman who had mild COVID-19 (a few samples of this study predate the infection). The sample titles of this study are shuffled in the database, so cell type and time point are left out; the donor was told from shared clones. The chain links TRBV27 with TRBJ2-1, with TRBD2 tentatively as D gene (6 bases match). Sequenced material: PBMCs or a T cell subset sorted from them (not recorded which). The DNA reads TGTGCCACCTCGGCTCTACTAGCAGGCGATGAGCAGTTCTTC. It encodes CATSALLAGDEQFF.